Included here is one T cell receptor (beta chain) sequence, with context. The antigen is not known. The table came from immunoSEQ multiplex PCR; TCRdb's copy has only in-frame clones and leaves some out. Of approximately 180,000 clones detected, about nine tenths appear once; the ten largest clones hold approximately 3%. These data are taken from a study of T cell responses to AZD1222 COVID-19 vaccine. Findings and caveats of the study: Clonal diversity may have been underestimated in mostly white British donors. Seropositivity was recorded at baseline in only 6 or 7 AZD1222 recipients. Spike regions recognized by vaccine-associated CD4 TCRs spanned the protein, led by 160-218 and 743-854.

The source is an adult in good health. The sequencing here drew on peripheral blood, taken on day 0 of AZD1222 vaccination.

CDR3 protein: CASSQDPAGTGRDGAFF. DNA for the CDR3: TGCGCCAGCAGCCAAGATCCCGCCGGGACAGGGCGCGACGGGGCTTTCTTT. The chain joins TRBV4-3 to TRBJ1-1; 9 positions agree with TRBD1. The CDR3 has 17 residues. Germline CDR1 and CDR2: LGHNA and YSLEER. V lost 0 bases, J lost 11 bases, and 16 bases stayed unmatched.